A selection of T cell receptor beta chains follows, all from one sample in a study of T cells in Graves' hyperthyroidism and ophthalmopathy. TCRdb redid the calling of the multiplex PCR reads with MiXCR, one entry per CDR3 protein. Here the sample spans around 350,000 distinct CDR3 sequences, about a sixth being singletons. The sample taken for sequencing was blood. These receptors all stem from a woman aged 18-35 years with Graves' hyperthyroidism that later progressed to Graves' ophthalmopathy. Both conserved end residues are part of each CDR3.

V gene: TRBV20-1
J gene: TRBJ1-6
CDR3 protein: CSASPGGSSPLHF

V gene: TRBV14
J gene: TRBJ2-1
CDR3 protein: CASSRQPGVGQFF

V gene: TRBV28
J gene: TRBJ2-7
CDR3 protein: CGTQGSFYEQYF

V gene: TRBV2
J gene: TRBJ1-2
CDR3 protein: CASSEEGQANYGYTF

V gene: TRBV9
J gene: TRBJ2-5
CDR3 protein: CASSNEGRVEETQYF

V gene: TRBV27
J gene: TRBJ1-1
CDR3 protein: CASSFNRANTEAFF

V gene: TRBV6-6
J gene: TRBJ2-5
CDR3 protein: CASSYSVTQETQYF

V gene: TRBV20-1
J gene: TRBJ1-6
CDR3 protein: CSAREPRGGYEYNSPLHF

V gene: TRBV11-2
J gene: TRBJ1-5
CDR3 protein: CASSLGAGMNQPQHF

V gene: TRBV7-9
J gene: TRBJ1-5
CDR3 protein: CASSPQTSDREVPNQPQHF

V gene: TRBV27
J gene: TRBJ1-1
CDR3 protein: CASSWGTSAAEAFF

V gene: TRBV12-3/TRBV12-4
J gene: TRBJ2-3
CDR3 protein: CASSHQTLASSQYF

V gene: TRBV6-2/TRBV6-3
J gene: TRBJ1-3
CDR3 protein: CASSYGQGSRGNTIYF

V gene: TRBV7-2
J gene: TRBJ2-1
CDR3 protein: CASSLAIAGGGYNEQFF

V gene: TRBV2
J gene: TRBJ2-7
CDR3 protein: CASSIRSPAGTRISSYEQYF

V gene: TRBV3-1
J gene: TRBJ1-2
CDR3 protein: CASSQEGRGRFGYTF

V gene: TRBV6-1
J gene: TRBJ1-5
CDR3 protein: CASRPNRFGGQPQHF

V gene: TRBV20-1
J gene: TRBJ2-3
CDR3 protein: CSAPQWSGDTDTQYF

V gene: TRBV6-4
J gene: TRBJ2-5
CDR3 protein: CASSRRRALRQETQYF

V gene: TRBV30
J gene: TRBJ2-4
CDR3 protein: CAWTSGTGASKNIQYF

V gene: TRBV12-3/TRBV12-4
J gene: TRBJ2-5
CDR3 protein: CASTEGLAGGETQYF

V gene: TRBV7-2
J gene: TRBJ2-7
CDR3 protein: CASSLDGGGGYEQYF

V gene: TRBV12-3/TRBV12-4
J gene: TRBJ2-1
CDR3 protein: CASPAEDGSFF

V gene: TRBV20-1
J gene: TRBJ1-2
CDR3 protein: CSARRAENYGYTF

V gene: TRBV5-1
J gene: TRBJ1-1
CDR3 protein: CASSPWTGSMNTEAFF

V gene: TRBV2
J gene: TRBJ2-7
CDR3 protein: CASKGNEQYF

V gene: TRBV7-8
J gene: TRBJ2-5
CDR3 protein: CASSPRTRRGQETQYF

V gene: TRBV20-1
J gene: TRBJ2-1
CDR3 protein: CSASGTSAYNEQFF